This T cell receptor beta chain was profiled in a study of identical twins. Whole-study results and caveats: Compared with models, monozygotic twins showed more out-of-frame TCR alpha sharing. Researchers caution that invariant MAIT and iNKT cells could partly confound zero-insertion analyses.

Notes on this clonotype: Its specificity is not known.

TCRdb redid the calling of the 5' RACE reads with MiXCR, one entry per CDR3 protein. The data show 700,000 or so distinct CDR3 sequences, 21% seen once. Trimming pared 4 bases from V and 6 bases from J, leaving 10 bases between. Germline V gene lookup returns CDR1 SGHTA and CDR2 FQGTGA. The CDR3 length is 13 residues. In addition, the sample was reused for a study of T cells expressing NK-cell markers.

The sequence derives from a woman aged 18-30 years in good health. J is TRBJ2-1 and V is TRBV7-3; D call uncertain. The sample comprised PBMCs. The CDR3, as DNA: TGTGCCAGCAGCTCCGCAGCGCTCAATGAGCAGTTCTTC. Translation: CASSSAALNEQFF.